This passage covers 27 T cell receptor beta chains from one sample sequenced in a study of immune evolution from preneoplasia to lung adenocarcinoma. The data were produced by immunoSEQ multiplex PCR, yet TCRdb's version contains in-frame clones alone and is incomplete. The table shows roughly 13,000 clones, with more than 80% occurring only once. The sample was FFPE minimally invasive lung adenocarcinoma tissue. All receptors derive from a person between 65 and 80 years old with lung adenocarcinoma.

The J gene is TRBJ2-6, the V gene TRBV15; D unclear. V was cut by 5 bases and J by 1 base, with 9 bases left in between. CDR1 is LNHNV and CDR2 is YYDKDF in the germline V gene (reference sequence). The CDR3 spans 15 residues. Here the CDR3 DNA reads TGTGCCACCAGCTCTACGAGTTCTGGGGCCAACGTCCTGACTTTC. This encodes CATSSTSSGANVLTF.

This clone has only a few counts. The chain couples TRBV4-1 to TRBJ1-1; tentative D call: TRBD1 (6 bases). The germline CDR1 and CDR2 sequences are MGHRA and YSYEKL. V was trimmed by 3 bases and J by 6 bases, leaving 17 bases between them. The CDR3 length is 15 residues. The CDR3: CASSHPHGGNAEAFF. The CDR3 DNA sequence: TGCGCCAGCAGCCACCCCCACGGGGGCAACGCTGAAGCTTTCTTT.

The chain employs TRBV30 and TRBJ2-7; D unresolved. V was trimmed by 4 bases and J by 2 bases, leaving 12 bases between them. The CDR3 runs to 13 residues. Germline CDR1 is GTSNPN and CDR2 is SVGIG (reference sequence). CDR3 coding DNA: TGTGCCTGGACCTTGGGCCCTGCCTACGAGCAGTACTTC. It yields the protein CAWTLGPAYEQYF.

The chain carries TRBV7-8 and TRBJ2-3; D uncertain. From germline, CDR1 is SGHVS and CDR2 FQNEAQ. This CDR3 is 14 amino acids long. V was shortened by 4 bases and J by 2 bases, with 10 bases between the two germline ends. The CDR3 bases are TGTGCCAGCAGCTCGTCGAGCGTCACAGATACGCAGTATTTT. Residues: CASSSSSVTDTQYF.

CDR3 coding DNA: TGTGCCAGCAGTGCGGGACAGGTCCGCAACACTGAAGCTTTCTTT. Translation: CASSAGQVRNTEAFF. The chain is built from TRBV25-1 and TRBJ1-1, with 8 bases fitting TRBD1. The germline V gene has CDR1 MGHDK and CDR2 SYGVNS. J was trimmed by 2 bases and V by 4 bases; bases with no gene match: 6. The CDR3 loop spans 15 amino acids.

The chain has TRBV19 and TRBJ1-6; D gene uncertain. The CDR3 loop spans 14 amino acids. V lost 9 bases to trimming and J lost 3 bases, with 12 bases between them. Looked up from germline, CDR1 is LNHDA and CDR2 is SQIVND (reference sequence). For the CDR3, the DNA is TGTGCCAGCCAAAACAGCCTCTATAATTCACCCCTCCACTTT. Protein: CASQNSLYNSPLHF.

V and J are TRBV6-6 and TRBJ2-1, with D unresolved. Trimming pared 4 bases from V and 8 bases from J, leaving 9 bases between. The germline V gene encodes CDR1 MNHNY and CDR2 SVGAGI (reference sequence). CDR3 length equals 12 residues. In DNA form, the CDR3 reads TGTGCCAGCAGTTTAGGTCGGGATGAGCAGTTCTTC. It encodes CASSLGRDEQFF.

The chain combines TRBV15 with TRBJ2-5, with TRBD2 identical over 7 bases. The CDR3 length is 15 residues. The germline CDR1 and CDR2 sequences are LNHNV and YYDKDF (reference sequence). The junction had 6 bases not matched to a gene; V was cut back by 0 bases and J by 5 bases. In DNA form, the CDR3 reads TGTGCCACCAGCAGAGATCCCCTAGCGGTGGAGACCCAGTACTTC. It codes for CATSRDPLAVETQYF.

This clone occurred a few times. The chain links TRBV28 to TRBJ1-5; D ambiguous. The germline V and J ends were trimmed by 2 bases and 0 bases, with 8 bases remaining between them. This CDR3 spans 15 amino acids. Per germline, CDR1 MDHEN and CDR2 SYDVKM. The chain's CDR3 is CASSLKFGSNQPQHF. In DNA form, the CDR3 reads TGTGCCAGCAGTTTAAAGTTCGGTAGCAATCAGCCCCAGCATTTT.

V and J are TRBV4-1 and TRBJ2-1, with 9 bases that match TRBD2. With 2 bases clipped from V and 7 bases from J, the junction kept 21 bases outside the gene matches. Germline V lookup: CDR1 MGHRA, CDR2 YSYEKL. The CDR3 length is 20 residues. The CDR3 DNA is TGCGCCAGCAGCCAATTGCCCTCTGGGGGGTTGGCGGGAGGGTCGAATGAGCAGTTCTTC. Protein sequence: CASSQLPSGGLAGGSNEQFF.

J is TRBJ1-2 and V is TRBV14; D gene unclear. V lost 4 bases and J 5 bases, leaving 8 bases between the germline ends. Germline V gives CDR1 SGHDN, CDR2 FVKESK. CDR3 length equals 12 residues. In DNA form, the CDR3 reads TGTGCCAGCAGCCTTTCGGAGTATGGCTACACCTTC. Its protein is CASSLSEYGYTF.

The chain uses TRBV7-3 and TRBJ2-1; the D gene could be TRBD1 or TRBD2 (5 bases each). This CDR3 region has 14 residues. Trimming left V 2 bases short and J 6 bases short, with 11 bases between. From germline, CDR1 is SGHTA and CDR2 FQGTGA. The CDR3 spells CASSLGWGINEQFF. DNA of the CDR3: TGTGCCAGCAGCTTAGGTTGGGGGATCAATGAGCAGTTCTTC.

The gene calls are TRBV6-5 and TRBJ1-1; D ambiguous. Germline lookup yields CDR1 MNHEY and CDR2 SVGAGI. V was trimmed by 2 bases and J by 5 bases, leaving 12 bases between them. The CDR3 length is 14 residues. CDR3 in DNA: TGTGCCAGCAGTTACGGCCGGTTATCGACTGAAGCTTTCTTT. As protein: CASSYGRLSTEAFF.

CDR3 region: CACIRGESIYEQYF. The DNA of the CDR3 is TGTGCCTGTATTAGGGGGGAGTCGATCTACGAGCAGTACTTC. The chain uses TRBV30 and TRBJ2-7, with D perhaps assigned TRBD1 or TRBD2 (6 bases each). V lost 6 bases, J lost 3 bases, and 18 bases lay in between. Germline CDR1 is GTSNPN and CDR2 is SVGIG (reference sequence). This CDR3 is 14 amino acids long.

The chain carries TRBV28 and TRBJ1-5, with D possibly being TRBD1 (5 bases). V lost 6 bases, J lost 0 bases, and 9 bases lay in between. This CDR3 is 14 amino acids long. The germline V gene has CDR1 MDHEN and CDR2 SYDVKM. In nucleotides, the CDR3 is TGTGCCAGCAGAGGGGATTATAGCAATCAGCCCCAGCATTTT. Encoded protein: CASRGDYSNQPQHF.

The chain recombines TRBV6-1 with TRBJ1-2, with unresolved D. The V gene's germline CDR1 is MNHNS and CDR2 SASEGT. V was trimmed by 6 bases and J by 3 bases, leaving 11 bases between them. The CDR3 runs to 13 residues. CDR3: CASRLSEDYGYTF. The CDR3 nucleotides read TGTGCCAGCAGACTTTCGGAGGACTATGGCTACACCTTC.

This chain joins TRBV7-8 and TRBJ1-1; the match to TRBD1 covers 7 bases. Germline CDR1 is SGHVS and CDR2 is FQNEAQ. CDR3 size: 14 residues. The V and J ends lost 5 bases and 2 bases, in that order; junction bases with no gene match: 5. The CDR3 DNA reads TGTGCCAGCAGCCCGTACAGGGGAAACACTGAAGCTTTCTTT. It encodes CASSPYRGNTEAFF.

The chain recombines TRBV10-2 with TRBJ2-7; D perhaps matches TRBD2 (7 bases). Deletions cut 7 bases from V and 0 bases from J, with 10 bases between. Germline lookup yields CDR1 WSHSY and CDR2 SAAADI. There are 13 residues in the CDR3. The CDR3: CASTGGGSYEQYF. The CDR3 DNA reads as TGCGCCAGCACGGGGGGCGGCTCCTACGAGCAGTACTTC.

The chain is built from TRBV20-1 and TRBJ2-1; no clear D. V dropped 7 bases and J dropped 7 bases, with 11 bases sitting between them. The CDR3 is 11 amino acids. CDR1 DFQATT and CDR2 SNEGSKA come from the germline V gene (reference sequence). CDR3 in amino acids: CSVGRPNEQFF. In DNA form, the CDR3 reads TGCAGTGTCGGTCGGCCGAATGAGCAGTTCTTC.

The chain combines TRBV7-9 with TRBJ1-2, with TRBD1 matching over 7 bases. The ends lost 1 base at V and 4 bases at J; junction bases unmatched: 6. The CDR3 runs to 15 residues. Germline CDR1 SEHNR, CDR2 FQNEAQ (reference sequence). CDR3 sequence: CASSLVTGFGYGYTF. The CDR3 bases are TGTGCCAGCAGCTTAGTGACAGGGTTTGGCTATGGCTACACCTTC.

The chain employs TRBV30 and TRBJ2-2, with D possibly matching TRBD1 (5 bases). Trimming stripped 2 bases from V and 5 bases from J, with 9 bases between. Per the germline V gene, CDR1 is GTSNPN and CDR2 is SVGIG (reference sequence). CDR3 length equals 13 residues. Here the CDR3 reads CAWSQTATGELFF. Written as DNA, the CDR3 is TGTGCCTGGAGTCAGACAGCAACCGGGGAGCTGTTTTTT.

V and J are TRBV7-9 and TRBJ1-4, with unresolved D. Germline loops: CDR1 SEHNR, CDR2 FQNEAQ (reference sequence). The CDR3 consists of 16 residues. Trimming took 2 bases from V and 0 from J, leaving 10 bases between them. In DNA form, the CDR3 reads TGTGCCAGCAGCTTATGGACGGATGCAACTAATGAAAAACTGTTTTTT. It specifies CASSLWTDATNEKLFF. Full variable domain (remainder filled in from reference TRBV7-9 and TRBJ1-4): DTGVSQNPRHKITKRGQNVTFRCDPISEHNRLYWYRQTLGQGPEFLTYFQNEAQLEKSRLLSDRFSAERPKGSFSTLEIQRTEQGDSAMYLCASSLWTDATNEKLFFGSGTQLSVL.

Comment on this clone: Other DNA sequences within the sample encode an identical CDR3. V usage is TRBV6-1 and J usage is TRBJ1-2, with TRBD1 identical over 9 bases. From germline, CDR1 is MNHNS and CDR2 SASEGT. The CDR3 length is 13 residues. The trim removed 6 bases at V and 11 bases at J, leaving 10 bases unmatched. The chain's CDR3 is CASRDDRGGGYTF. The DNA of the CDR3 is TGTGCCAGCAGGGATGACAGGGGGGGTGGTTACACCTTC.

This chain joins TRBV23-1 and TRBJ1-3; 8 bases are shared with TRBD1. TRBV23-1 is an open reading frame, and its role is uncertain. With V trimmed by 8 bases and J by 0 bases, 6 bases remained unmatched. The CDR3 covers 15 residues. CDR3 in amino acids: CASGQGLSSGNTIYF. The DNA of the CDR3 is TGCGCCAGCGGACAGGGCCTGAGCTCTGGAAACACCATATATTTT.

The DNA of the CDR3 is TGTGCCAGCATGTTCGGGACAGCGGGAGAGCAGTACTTC. This gives the protein CASMFGTAGEQYF. The V call is TRBV6-6, the J call TRBJ2-7; D may be TRBD1 or TRBD2 (7 bases each). V lost 7 bases and J 7 bases, leaving 17 bases between the germline ends. The CDR3 sequence is 13 residues long. CDR1 is MNHNY and CDR2 is SVGAGI in the germline V gene (reference sequence).

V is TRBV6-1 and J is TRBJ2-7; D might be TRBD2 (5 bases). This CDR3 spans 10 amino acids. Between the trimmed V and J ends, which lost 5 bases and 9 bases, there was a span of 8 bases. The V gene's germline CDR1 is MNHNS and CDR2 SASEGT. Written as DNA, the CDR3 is TGTGCCAGCAGTACCGGGGTGCAGTACTTC. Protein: CASSTGVQYF.

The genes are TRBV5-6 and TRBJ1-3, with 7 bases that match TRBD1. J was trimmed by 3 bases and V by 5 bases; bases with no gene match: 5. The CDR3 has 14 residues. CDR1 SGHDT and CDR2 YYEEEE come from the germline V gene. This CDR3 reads CASRKQGIGNTIYF. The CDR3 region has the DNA TGTGCCAGCAGAAAACAGGGGATTGGAAACACCATATATTTT. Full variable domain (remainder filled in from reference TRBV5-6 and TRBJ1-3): DAGVTQSPTHLIKTRGQQVTLRCSPKSGHDTVSWYQQALGQGPQFIFQYYEEEERQRGNFPDRFSGHQFPNYSSELNVNALLLGDSALYLCASRKQGIGNTIYFGEGSWLTVV.